This TCR beta chain originates from a study of blood T cell repertoires in COVID-19. Study in general: The United States, Italy and Spain supplied acute and convalescent COVID-19 samples. T cells, B-cell-depleted T cells, or PBMCs supplied cDNA or gDNA.

Only in-frame clones appear in the TCRdb table, and some are missing; sequencing was by immunoSEQ multiplex PCR. This sample carries approximately 110,000 clones, 85% to 90% of them seen once, and the ten largest clones take 3.5% to 5%. Trimming shortened V by 0 bases and J by 7 bases, and 9 bases separated the two germline ends. CDR3 size: 13 residues. CDR1 is SGHTA and CDR2 is FQGNSA in the germline V gene. The sequencing input was peripheral blood. This TCR was recovered from a man aged 45 to 65 with acute or convalescent COVID-19. The chain carries TRBV7-2 and TRBJ1-2; no reliable D call. Written as DNA, the CDR3 is TGTGCCAGCAGCTTAGCGCGACAAAGTGGCTACACCTTC. Translation: CASSLARQSGYTF.